This section outlines one TCR beta chain sequence together with its context. One junction end disagrees with the germline gene, perhaps due to a read error. This sample is part of a study of blood T cells in healthy people across ages. Germline CDR1 is MNHNS and CDR2 is SASEGT. This CDR3 is built from 15 residues. PCR was performed a second time for about 6 to 12 cycles using a sample-barcoded 5' primer and a J-beta primer mix. TCRdb processed the 5' RACE reads anew with MiXCR; each CDR3 protein has one entry. The data contain about 1.6 million distinct CDR3 sequences, roughly 32% of them seen just once; the ten biggest clones take up about 10%.

The clonotype was recovered from a woman in her 30s in good health. Source material: blood. The V call is TRBV6-1, the J call TRBJ2-3; the match to TRBD1 covers 8 bases. The CDR3 nucleotides are TGTGCCAGCAGCGAAGGGACAGGCAGCACAGATACGCAGTATTTT. It is translated as CASSEGTGSTDTQYF.